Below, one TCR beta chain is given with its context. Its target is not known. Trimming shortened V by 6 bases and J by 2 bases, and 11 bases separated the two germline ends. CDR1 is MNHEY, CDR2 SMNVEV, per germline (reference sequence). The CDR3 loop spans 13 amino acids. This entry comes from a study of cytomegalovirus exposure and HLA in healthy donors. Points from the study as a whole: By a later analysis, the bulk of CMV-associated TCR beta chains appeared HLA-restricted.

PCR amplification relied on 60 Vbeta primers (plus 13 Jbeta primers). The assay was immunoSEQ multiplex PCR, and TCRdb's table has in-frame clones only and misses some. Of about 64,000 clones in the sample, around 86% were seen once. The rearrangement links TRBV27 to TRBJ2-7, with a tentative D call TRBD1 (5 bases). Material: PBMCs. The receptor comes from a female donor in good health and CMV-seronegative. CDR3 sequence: CASSTGRAYEQYF. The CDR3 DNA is TGTGCCAGCAGCACAGGAAGGGCCTACGAGCAGTACTTC.